The 27 T cell receptor beta chains in this list originate from one sample, sequenced in a study of CD8 T cells in Susac syndrome. Random hexamers were used to reverse transcribe about 0.5 to 1 ug of RNA. TCRdb re-called the immunoSEQ multiplex PCR reads with MiXCR, one entry per CDR3 protein. This sample has 130,000 to 150,000 distinct CDR3 sequences, with approximately 93% found just once. Sequenced input: CD4+ T cells from PBMCs. The source of these receptors is a human donor in good health.

The chain recombines TRBV19 with TRBJ1-1; D possibly corresponds to TRBD1 (5 bases). V lost 4 bases, J lost 1 base, and 16 bases lay in between. This CDR3 contains 16 residues. From germline, CDR1 is LNHDA and CDR2 SQIVND (reference sequence). The CDR3 DNA is TGTGCCAGTAGTACTCCAAACCCAGGGAGGAACACTGAAGCTTTCTTT. Translating gives CASSTPNPGRNTEAFF.

For the CDR3, the DNA is TGCAGTGCTGACCGCTCGGGACTAGCGGGAGGTGATGAGCAGTTCTTC. Amino acid sequence: CSADRSGLAGGDEQFF. The genes are TRBV20-1 and TRBJ2-1; 15 nucleotides align to TRBD2. V lost 5 bases and J lost 8; bases outside the gene matches: 10. The CDR3 extends over 16 amino acids. CDR1 and CDR2 from the germline V gene are DFQATT and SNEGSKA (reference sequence).

The chain couples TRBV19 to TRBJ1-1; D is undetermined. The CDR3 loop spans 15 amino acids. From germline, CDR1 is LNHDA and CDR2 SQIVND (reference sequence). Trimming took 1 base from V and 1 from J, leaving 10 bases between them. The CDR3 is CASSIAIRANTEAFF. The CDR3 DNA reads TGTGCCAGTAGTATAGCTATTCGGGCGAACACTGAAGCTTTCTTT.

V and J are TRBV5-4 and TRBJ2-7; D not certain. V was trimmed by 4 bases and J by 0 bases, leaving 11 bases between them. Germline CDR1 SGHNT, CDR2 YYREEE (reference sequence). This CDR3 comprises 14 residues. This CDR3 reads CASSDLKSSYEQYF. The CDR3 region has the DNA TGTGCCAGCAGCGACCTCAAGAGCTCCTACGAGCAGTACTTC.

The chain recombines TRBV30 with TRBJ1-5; 8 nucleotides match TRBD1. V lost 2 bases, J lost 3 bases, and 9 bases stayed unmatched. The length of the CDR3 is 16 residues. Germline CDR1 reads GTSNPN; CDR2 reads SVGIG (reference sequence). DNA of the CDR3: TGTGCCTGGAGTAACCGGGACAGGAGACACAATCAGCCCCAGCATTTT. The encoded protein is CAWSNRDRRHNQPQHF.

V and J are TRBV3-1 and TRBJ2-7; D gene uncertain. Trimming took 0 bases from V and 4 from J, leaving 4 bases between them. Per the germline V gene, CDR1 is LGHDT and CDR2 is YNNKEL (reference sequence). The CDR3 is 12 residues long. The CDR3 region is CASSQDWYEQYF. For the CDR3, the DNA is TGTGCCAGCAGCCAAGATTGGTACGAGCAGTACTTC.

In DNA, the CDR3 is TGTGCCAGCAGTTTAGTAGCGGGACGCAAAAACTATGGCTACACCTTC. This encodes CASSLVAGRKNYGYTF. The rearrangement joins TRBV12-3 or TRBV12-4 to TRBJ1-2; a possible D gene is TRBD1 (5 bases). Trimming removed 1 base at V and 2 bases at J, with 14 bases between. This CDR3 contains 16 residues.

CDR3 nucleotide sequence: TGCGCCAGCAGTTTCGGACAGGGGGACTATGGCTACACCTTC. Protein product: CASSFGQGDYGYTF. The rearrangement joins TRBV5-1 to TRBJ1-2; 10 bases align to TRBD1. The V segment lost 5 bases and the J segment 3 bases; nucleotides outside the gene matches: 4. The germline V gene encodes CDR1 SGHRS and CDR2 YFSETQ. The CDR3 loop spans 14 amino acids.

The genes are TRBV29-1 and TRBJ1-1, with TRBD1 matching 7 bases. Germline V gives CDR1 SQVTM, CDR2 ANQGSEA. The CDR3 contains 14 residues. V lost 8 bases and J lost 3; bases outside the gene matches: 12. DNA of the CDR3: TGCAGCACTAAACCGGGACAGCCCCACACTGAAGCTTTCTTT. Its translation is CSTKPGQPHTEAFF.

The chain links TRBV7-9 to TRBJ2-7; 8 positions match TRBD1. Germline loops: CDR1 SEHNR, CDR2 FQNEAQ (reference sequence). Trimming cost V 5 bases and J 1 base; bases outside gene matches: 7. This CDR3 is 15 amino acids long. CDR3 sequence (DNA): TGTGCCAGCAGCCCCAGGGGGCGGGGTTCCTACGAGCAGTACTTC. It encodes CASSPRGRGSYEQYF.

V usage is TRBV20-1 and J usage is TRBJ1-1; 7 bases align to TRBD1. The CDR3 is made up of 12 amino acids. Trimming removed 6 bases from V and 5 bases from J; junction bases left unmatched: 6. Germline V gives CDR1 DFQATT, CDR2 SNEGSKA (reference sequence). CDR3 sequence reads: CSAVDRTTEAFF. Written as DNA, the CDR3 is TGCAGTGCGGTGGACAGGACGACTGAAGCTTTCTTT.

The V and J genes are TRBV7-2 and TRBJ2-4, with a tentative D call TRBD1 (6 bases). The CDR3 spans 14 residues. From germline, CDR1 is SGHTA and CDR2 FQGNSA. Trimming took 1 base from V and 6 from J, leaving 10 bases between them. This CDR3 reads CASSLGVGGNIQYF. Written as DNA, the CDR3 is TGTGCCAGCAGCTTAGGGGTAGGGGGAAACATTCAGTACTTC.

V gene TRBV6-6 combines with J gene TRBJ2-1; a possible D gene is TRBD1 (5 bases). The germline CDR1 and CDR2 sequences are MNHNY and SVGAGI (reference sequence). The length of the CDR3 is 11 residues. V was pared by 6 bases and J by 7 bases, with 7 bases between. This chain's CDR3 is CASSHRNEQFF. The CDR3 bases are TGTGCCAGCAGCCACAGGAATGAGCAGTTCTTC.

The table lists this clonotype with a count of one. The chain uses TRBV7-9 and TRBJ2-2; 8 bases align to TRBD2. Germline V lookup: CDR1 SEHNR, CDR2 FQNEAQ (reference sequence). This CDR3 has 16 amino acids. V shed 3 bases, J shed 4 bases, and the junction held 7 bases outside the gene matches. CDR3 coding DNA: TGTGCCAGCAGCTTCTACAACCGGGAGGGCACCGGGGAGCTGTTTTTT. Protein product: CASSFYNREGTGELFF.

This clonotype was detected once. The chain carries TRBV4-1 and TRBJ2-7, with TRBD2 identical over 8 bases. CDR1 is MGHRA, CDR2 YSYEKL, per germline. The CDR3 is 17 residues long. The trim removed 1 base at V and 3 bases at J, leaving 11 bases unmatched. The CDR3 sequence: CASSQVSGREVSYEQYF. CDR3 nucleotides: TGCGCCAGCAGCCAAGTTTCGGGGCGGGAGGTAAGCTACGAGCAGTACTTC.

The rearrangement joins TRBV2 to TRBJ2-2; D is possibly TRBD1 or TRBD2 (6 bases each). Deletions cut 9 bases from V and 3 bases from J, with 20 bases between. CDR1 and CDR2 from the germline V gene are SNHLY and FYNNEI. The CDR3 totals 16 residues. The CDR3 DNA reads as TGTGCCAGTTGCCGACCGGGGGCGCAGGACACCGGGGAGCTGTTTTTT. Protein product: CASCRPGAQDTGELFF. Full variable domain (rest looked up from reference TRBV2 and TRBJ2-2): EPEVTQTPSHQVTQMGQEVILRCVPISNHLYFYWYRQILGQKVEFLVSFYNNEISEKSEIFDDQFSVERPDGSNFTLKIRSTKLEDSAMYFCASCRPGAQDTGELFFGEGSRLTVL.

The chain joins TRBV6-2 or TRBV6-3 to TRBJ2-7; D remains unclear. Trimming removed 0 bases at V and 3 bases at J, with 12 bases between. This CDR3 is built from 15 residues. CDR1 is MNHEY and CDR2 is SVGEGT in the germline V gene. CDR3 DNA: TGTGCCAGCAGTTACTCGAGGTCGGAGAACTACGAGCAGTACTTC. Translated, it gives CASSYSRSENYEQYF.

This chain links TRBV7-9 with TRBJ2-3; D ambiguous. CDR1 is SEHNR and CDR2 is FQNEAQ in the germline V gene (reference sequence). The CDR3 is made up of 14 amino acids. The V end was cut by 5 bases, the J end by 0 bases, with 9 bases between. The CDR3 nucleotides are TGTGCCAGCAGCCCGCTAGAGAGCACAGATACGCAGTATTTT. As protein: CASSPLESTDTQYF. Full variable domain (outside the CDR3, taken from reference TRBV7-9 and TRBJ2-3): DTGVSQNPRHKITKRGQNVTFRCDPISEHNRLYWYRQTLGQGPEFLTYFQNEAQLEKSRLLSDRFSAERPKGSFSTLEIQRTEQGDSAMYLCASSPLESTDTQYFGPGTRLTVL.

This clonotype appeared a single time. Here the CDR3 reads CASSLDPPGLAGNTGELFF. CDR3 DNA sequence: TGCGCCAGCAGCCTCGACCCCCCCGGGCTAGCGGGAAACACCGGGGAGCTGTTTTTT. The J gene is TRBJ2-2, the V gene TRBV5-1; 9 nucleotides align to TRBD2. The CDR3 is 19 amino acids. The germline V gene encodes CDR1 SGHRS and CDR2 YFSETQ. The junction had 15 bases not matched to a gene; V was cut back by 4 bases and J by 2 bases. Based on the CDR3 plus reference TRBV5-1 and TRBJ2-2, the full variable domain is KAGVTQTPRYLIKTRGQQVTLSCSPISGHRSVSWYQQTPGQGLQFLFEYFSETQRNKGNFPGRFSGRQFSNSRSEMNVSTLELGDSALYLCASSLDPPGLAGNTGELFFGEGSRLTVL.

The genes are TRBV5-4 and TRBJ2-4; D may be TRBD1 (5 bases). Trimming left V 2 bases short and J 0 bases short, with 12 bases between. Germline V CDR1 and CDR2: SGHNT, YYREEE (reference sequence). The CDR3 is 16 amino acids. CDR3 sequence: CASSLFRVGAKNIQYF. In DNA, the CDR3 is TGTGCCAGCAGCTTATTCAGGGTGGGAGCCAAAAACATTCAGTACTTC. Full variable domain (remainder filled in from reference TRBV5-4 and TRBJ2-4): ETGVTQSPTHLIKTRGQQVTLRCSSQSGHNTVSWYQQALGQGPQFIFQYYREEENGRGNFPPRFSGLQFPNYSSELNVNALELDDSALYLCASSLFRVGAKNIQYFGAGTRLSVL.

The chain recombines TRBV6-5 with TRBJ2-7, with D possibly being TRBD1 (6 bases). The CDR3 has 14 amino acids. V lost 4 bases and J 6 bases, leaving 16 bases between the germline ends. CDR1 and CDR2 from the germline V gene are MNHEY and SVGAGI. The DNA of the CDR3 is TGTGCCAGCAGTTCGGGACACCAGTTTGGCGAGCAGTACTTC. This sequence encodes CASSSGHQFGEQYF.

The chain carries TRBV7-9 and TRBJ1-2; D uncertain. Looked up from germline, CDR1 is SEHNR and CDR2 is FQNEAQ (reference sequence). V lost 5 bases to trimming and J lost 8 bases, with 18 bases between them. This CDR3 is 14 amino acids long. CDR3 nucleotide sequence: TGTGCCAGCAGCACCTCAGGAGGGATGGAAGGCTACACCTTC. Translation gives CASSTSGGMEGYTF. Complete variable domain (other parts from reference TRBV7-9 and TRBJ1-2): DTGVSQNPRHKITKRGQNVTFRCDPISEHNRLYWYRQTLGQGPEFLTYFQNEAQLEKSRLLSDRFSAERPKGSFSTLEIQRTEQGDSAMYLCASSTSGGMEGYTFGSGTRLTVV.

The chain carries TRBV6-6 and TRBJ2-5, with 7 positions matching TRBD2. CDR3 length: 15 residues. V gave up 1 base and J gave up 7 bases; unmatched junction bases: 9. Germline CDR1 reads MNHNY; CDR2 reads SVGAGI (reference sequence). The CDR3 sequence: CASSYLRATGGTQYF. The CDR3 DNA follows: TGTGCCAGCAGTTACTTACGGGCCACGGGGGGGACCCAGTACTTC.

J is TRBJ1-2 and V is TRBV24-1; D is possibly TRBD1 (5 bases). Germline-derived CDR1 and CDR2 are KGHDR and SFDVKD. Trimming pared 3 bases from V and 8 bases from J, leaving 12 bases between. CDR3 length: 13 residues. DNA of the CDR3: TGTGCCACCAGTGATGAAGGTTGGGGCGGCTACACCTTC. This gives the protein CATSDEGWGGYTF.

The chain links TRBV27 to TRBJ1-1, with 8 bases aligning to TRBD1. Germline-derived CDR1 and CDR2 are MNHEY and SMNVEV (reference sequence). J gave up 4 bases and V 5 bases, and 9 bases lay outside the gene matches. This CDR3 contains 15 residues. This CDR3 is CASSPQGAGGTEAFF. As DNA, the CDR3 is TGTGCCAGCAGTCCTCAGGGGGCTGGTGGCACTGAAGCTTTCTTT.

The chain joins TRBV12-3 or TRBV12-4 to TRBJ2-7, with D possibly called TRBD1 or TRBD2 (5 bases each). Trimming cost V 4 bases and J 2 bases, with 12 bases left between them. The CDR3 is 14 amino acids. The CDR3, as DNA: TGTGCCAGCAGTTACAGGACTCACACCTACGAGCAGTACTTC. This encodes CASSYRTHTYEQYF.

The V gene is TRBV20-1, the J gene TRBJ2-1; TRBD2 agrees at 9 bases. The trim removed 5 bases at V and 3 bases at J, leaving 14 bases unmatched. Germline-derived CDR1 and CDR2 are DFQATT and SNEGSKA (reference sequence). The CDR3 spans 17 residues. The CDR3 nucleotides are TGCAGTGCTCGATATTGGGCGGGAGGGCCGATCTACAATGAGCAGTTCTTC. Its protein is CSARYWAGGPIYNEQFF.